This TCR beta chain was found in a study of control samples from healthy donors and cancer patients. Looked up from germline, CDR1 is MDHEN and CDR2 is SYDVKM. CDR3 length equals 14 residues. V dropped 5 bases and J dropped 8; count of bases not matched to a gene: 10. Using immunoSEQ multiplex PCR, the repertoire was profiled, and TCRdb retains in-frame clones only, with some absent. The sample yields over 200,000 clones, approximately 80% seen once. The receptor was isolated from an older woman with lung cancer. Material for sequencing was PBMCs. The chain is built from TRBV28 and TRBJ1-2; 8 bases map to TRBD1. CDR3 DNA: TGTGCCAGCAGTGTGCCAGGGGGCGGCGGGGGCTACACCTTC. It yields the protein CASSVPGGGGGYTF.